This TCR beta chain comes out of a study of blood T cells in healthy people across ages. Individuals who donated were healthy Caucasians from Russia aged about 6 to 90. Every donor gave about 9 milliliters of peripheral blood. Isolating PBMCs gave at least 6 million of these cells per sample. V lost 5 bases and J 7 bases, leaving 18 bases between the germline ends. CDR1 and CDR2 (germline): SGHAT, FQNNGV. There are 15 residues in the CDR3. Primers used in a second PCR of about 7 to 12 cycles were a sample-barcoded 5' primer and a J-beta primer mix. At least 2.5 million CDR3-containing paired-end reads were obtained per sample. TCRdb re-called the 5' RACE reads through MiXCR, storing one row per CDR3 protein. This table holds about 1.4 million distinct CDR3 sequences, approximately 59% found once.

The sequencing input was blood. This receptor was identified in a man between 18 and 29 years old in good health. The V and J genes are TRBV11-2 and TRBJ1-3; D might be TRBD1 (5 bases). The CDR3 sequence: CASSPQRGVSNTIYF. The CDR3 DNA reads TGTGCCAGCAGCCCGCAGAGGGGAGTCAGTAACACCATATATTTT.